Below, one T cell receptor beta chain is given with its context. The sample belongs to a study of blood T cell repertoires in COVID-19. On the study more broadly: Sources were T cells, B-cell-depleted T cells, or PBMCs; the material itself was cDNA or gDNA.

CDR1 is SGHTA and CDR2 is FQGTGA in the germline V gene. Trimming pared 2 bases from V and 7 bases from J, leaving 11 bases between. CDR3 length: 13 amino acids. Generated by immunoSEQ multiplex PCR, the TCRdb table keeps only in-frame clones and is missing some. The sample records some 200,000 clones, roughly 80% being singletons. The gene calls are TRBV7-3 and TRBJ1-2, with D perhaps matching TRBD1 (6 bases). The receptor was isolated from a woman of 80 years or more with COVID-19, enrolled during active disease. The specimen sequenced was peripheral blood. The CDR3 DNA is TGTGCCAGCAGCTTAGGGGGCGGCCTTGGCTACACCTTC. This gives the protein CASSLGGGLGYTF.